This is a list of T cell receptor beta chains from one sample in a study of breast tumors, draining lymph nodes, adjacent tissues. In TCRdb, the multiplex PCR reads were re-called with MiXCR into one record per CDR3 protein. The repertoire has more than 200,000 distinct CDR3 sequences, about a third of them found once; the top ten carry approximately 1.5%. The sequencing sample was made of axillary lymph node tissue. The receptors come from a female donor with breast cancer. Some clones in this sample may be carry-over from other donors' samples. Both conserved end residues are part of each CDR3. D genes are given only for firm matches. A row's size may be missing; if present it is once, few, many or a size class.

>-|TRBV28|TRBJ1-5|TRBD1
TGTGCCAGCAGTTTACCGTCGACAGGGTACGGAAATCAGCCCCAGCATTTT
CASSLPSTGYGNQPQHF
>-|TRBV29-1|TRBJ2-5|-
TGCAGCGTTGAGCCGTCGCAAAGGGGGCAAGAGACCCAGTACTTC
CSVEPSQRGQETQYF
>once|TRBV5-1|TRBJ2-7|-
TGCGCCAGCAGCTTGGGGGTTGGCGGGGCCAGCTCCTACGAGCAGTGCTTC
CASSLGVGGASSYEQCF
>many|TRBV11-3|TRBJ1-5|-
TGTGCCAGCAGCCGAAAGGTTCGAGGGGATCGCCAGCCCCAGCATTTT
CASSRKVRGDRQPQHF
>many|TRBV4-1|TRBJ1-5|-
TGCGCCAGCAGCCAAGTCACCCGTGCCGGTAGGCCCCAGCATTTT
CASSQVTRAGRPQHF
>once|TRBV20-1|TRBJ2-7|TRBD2
TGCAGTGCTAGAGATAGGCTAGCGGGAACCTACGAGCAGTACTTC
CSARDRLAGTYEQYF
>-|TRBV7-3|TRBJ1-6|-
TGTGCCAGCAGCCCAAGGTCGACAGCCGATAATTCACTCCTCCACTTT
CASSPRSTADNSLLHF
>-|TRBV7-9|TRBJ1-4|-
TGTGCCAGCAGTTCAAGCGGGAATGAAAAACTGTTTTTT
CASSSSGNEKLFF
>many|TRBV5-1|TRBJ2-2|TRBD2
TGCGCCAGCAGCTTAGAGACTAGCGGGACGGTCGGGGAGCTGTTTTTT
CASSLETSGTVGELFF
>many|TRBV29-1|TRBJ2-5|TRBD2
TGCAGCCACCCGACTAGCGGGAGTCCCAAACCTGATAAAGAGACCCAGTACTTC
CSHPTSGSPKPDKETQYF
>many|TRBV9|TRBJ2-1|-
TGTGCCAGCAGCGTAGTAAGTAGCGGAGTCTACAATGAGCAGTTCTTC
CASSVVSSGVYNEQFF
>many|TRBV10-3|TRBJ2-7|-
TGTGCCATCAGTGGCCGACTATCCGACTACGAGCAGTACTTC
CAISGRLSDYEQYF
>many|TRBV20-1|TRBJ2-1|TRBD2
TGCAGTGCCTCCCGTAGGGGCGGGGGGCTCAATGAGCAGTTCTTC
CSASRRGGGLNEQFF
>-|TRBV24-1|TRBJ2-2|TRBD1
TGTGCCGCCGGTGACCGCGGACAGGCCACCGGGGAGCTGTTTTTT
CAAGDRGQATGELFF
>many|TRBV7-2|TRBJ2-1|-
TGTGCCAGCAGCTTAGCCCCGGGAGCTTACAATGAGCAGTTCTTC
CASSLAPGAYNEQFF
>-|TRBV24-1|TRBJ1-5|-
TGTGCCACCAGTGATTTGGCCCGGGGAGGCAATGAGCAGTTT
CATSDLARGGNEQF
>-|TRBV7-2|TRBJ2-7|TRBD2
TGTGCCAGCAGCTTAGATTTGTCTAGCGGCTCCTACGAGCAGTACTTC
CASSLDLSSGSYEQYF
>-|TRBV6-2/TRBV6-3|TRBJ1-6|TRBD1
TGTGCCAGCAGAAGACCGGGACAGGGTAATTCACCCCTCCACTTT
CASRRPGQGNSPLHF
>-|TRBV27|TRBJ2-1|-
TGTGCCAGCAGGATAGTTGAGGGCGGGAAATACAATGATGAGCAGTTCTTC
CASRIVEGGKYNDEQFF
>-|TRBV7-6|TRBJ2-1|-
TGTGCCAGCAGCTTAGAGGGCGGAATCTCATACAATGAGCAGTTCTTC
CASSLEGGISYNEQFF